This T cell receptor beta chain comes out of a study of blood T cell repertoires in COVID-19. Study information: The study drew acute and convalescent COVID-19 samples from the United States, Italy and Spain.

Original analysis: Estimation of nucleated cell counts relied on the amplification of reference gene primers. Profiled with immunoSEQ multiplex PCR; TCRdb holds only in-frame clones, not every one. The V and J calls and clone size come from that table; D and trimming were worked out from the DNA. The table has more than 200,000 clones, 75% to 90% seen once. Germline lookup yields CDR1 SGDLS and CDR2 YYNGEE. The CDR3 has 17 residues. Trimming took 4 bases from V and 2 from J; bases not matched to a gene: 9. The sample taken for sequencing was peripheral blood. The V call is TRBV9, the J call TRBJ2-1, with TRBD2 matching over 10 bases. The receptor comes from a man aged 35 to 55 with acute or convalescent COVID-19. This chain's CDR3 is CASSPSGSGRAYNEQFF. CDR3 coding DNA: TGTGCCAGCAGCCCATCGGGAAGCGGGAGGGCCTACAATGAGCAGTTCTTC.